This TCR beta chain was sequenced during a study of blood T cell repertoires in COVID-19. Study-level information: Collection of acute and convalescent COVID-19 samples took place in the United States, Italy and Spain. In each case, the material was cDNA or gDNA derived from T cells, B-cell-depleted T cells, or PBMCs.

V lost 3 bases and J lost 1; bases outside the gene matches: 9. In germline, CDR1 is MGHDK, CDR2 SYGVNS. The CDR3 sequence is 17 residues long. As originally analysed: How many nucleated cells were present was estimated from reference gene primer amplification. Libraries were prepared by immunoSEQ multiplex PCR; TCRdb keeps only in-frame clonotypes and omits some of them. Clonal size and the V and J genes are those of that table, whereas D and trimming came from the DNA. The sample records some 200,000 clones, just under 85% being singletons. The V call is TRBV25-1, the J call TRBJ2-3; TRBD1 matches at 8 bases. Material for sequencing was peripheral blood. This receptor was identified in a human donor with acute or convalescent COVID-19. The donor label of this sample is uncertain. The CDR3 reads CASSDEKGTGGTDTQYF. In DNA form, the CDR3 reads TGTGCCAGCAGTGATGAGAAAGGGACAGGAGGCACAGATACGCAGTATTTT. Variable domain in full (rest from reference TRBV25-1 and TRBJ2-3): EADIYQTPRYLVIGTGKKITLECSQTMGHDKMYWYQQDPGMELHLIHYSYGVNSTEKGDLSSESTVSRIRTEHFPLTLESARPSHTSQYLCASSDEKGTGGTDTQYFGPGTRLTVL.